This passage covers 16 T cell receptor beta chains from one sample sequenced in a study of post-analysis software for immune sequencing data. Antigens for these TCRs are unknown. Broader study findings: TRBV segments more frequent in patients than in controls numbered five and included TRBV5-6, TRBV5-1 and TRBV20-1.

Unique molecular identifiers featured in each of the TCR beta cDNA libraries. TCRdb independently ran MiXCR on the PCR reads; one entry per CDR3 protein. Here the sample spans fewer than 850,000 distinct CDR3 sequences, around 46% being singletons. Input material: blood. Source of these receptors: a girl aged 5-17 years with multiple sclerosis.

The chain joins TRBV7-2 to TRBJ2-4, with 15 positions matching TRBD2. The J call is uncertain, as TRBJ2-7 better fits the DNA end. The CDR3 has 15 residues. Germline V gene data show CDR1 as SGHTA and CDR2 as FQGNSA. As DNA, the CDR3 is TGTGCCAGCAGCCCGGGACTAGCGGGAGGCCTCGAGCAGTACTTC. This sequence encodes CASSPGLAGGLEQYF.

This chain uses TRBV21-1 with TRBJ2-7; the table gives TRBD2 as D, unverified against the DNA. TRBV21-1 is annotated as a pseudogene. The CDR3 contains 17 residues. The CDR3 nucleotides are TGTGCCAGCAGCAAAGAGCGGTCGGGGGGTCCTGTCTACGAGCAGTACTTC. Its protein is CASSKERSGGPVYEQYF.

The chain carries TRBV3-1 and TRBJ1-1, with a tentative D call TRBD1 (5 bases). Germline CDR1 reads LGHDT; CDR2 reads YNNKEL (reference sequence). This CDR3 region has 14 residues. Trimming pared 4 bases from V and 4 bases from J, leaving 13 bases between. The CDR3 reads CASSLRDRFTEAFF. The CDR3 bases are TGTGCCAGCAGCCTGCGGGACCGCTTCACTGAAGCTTTCTTT.

This rearrangement joins TRBV24-1 to TRBJ1-2; D is perhaps TRBD1 (5 bases). This CDR3 contains 15 residues. Germline lookup yields CDR1 KGHDR and CDR2 SFDVKD. V lost 3 bases and J 2 bases, leaving 12 bases between the germline ends. The CDR3 DNA reads TGTGCCACCAGTGATGCGGGGGAGCGCAACTATGGCTACACCTTC. This encodes CATSDAGERNYGYTF.

The chain joins TRBV6-6 to TRBJ2-1; D gene uncertain. Looked up from germline, CDR1 is MNHNY and CDR2 is SVGAGI (reference sequence). The CDR3 runs 17 residues. With 7 bases removed from V and 1 base from J, the gap between germline ends came to 20 bases. DNA for the CDR3: TGTGCCAGCATCCCCCTGGGTGGCCGGCAATCCTACAATGAGCAGTTCTTC. Its translation: CASIPLGGRQSYNEQFF.

The J gene is TRBJ2-3, the V gene TRBV7-2; D remains ambiguous. The ends were cut back, 2 bases at V and 5 bases at J, with 8 bases in the middle. The CDR3 covers 13 residues. The germline V gene has CDR1 SGHTA and CDR2 FQGNSA. In nucleotides, the CDR3 is TGTGCCAGCAGCTTATTCTTGGGAGATACGCAGTATTTT. Protein: CASSLFLGDTQYF.

As for this clonotype: The germline gene is not matched at one end of the junction; a read error may be the cause. The chain employs TRBV27 and TRBJ2-7; D unresolved. CDR1 is MNHEY and CDR2 is SMNVEV in the germline V gene (reference sequence). The CDR3 runs to 15 residues. The CDR3 loop reads CAGSLSGPAIYEQYF. CDR3 DNA: TGTGCCGGCAGTTTAAGTGGGCCCGCGATTTACGAGCAGTACTTC.

This clonotype was counted a few times. The chain couples TRBV20-1 to TRBJ1-2; tentatively, D is TRBD1 (6 bases). CDR3 length: 14 amino acids. V lost 6 bases and J 3 bases, leaving 17 bases between the germline ends. From germline, CDR1 is DFQATT and CDR2 SNEGSKA (reference sequence). The CDR3 sequence is CSAIDRSLDYGYTF. CDR3 nucleotides: TGCAGTGCGATAGACAGGAGCCTTGACTATGGCTACACCTTC.

The V call is TRBV20-1, the J call TRBJ1-2; D is possibly TRBD1 (5 bases). V was cut by 0 bases and J by 4 bases, with 15 bases left in between. The CDR3 length is 15 residues. The germline V gene has CDR1 DFQATT and CDR2 SNEGSKA (reference sequence). CDR3 bases: TGCAGTGCTAGAGATCAGGGCCGAGTCGTCTATGGCTACACCTTC. This translates into CSARDQGRVVYGYTF.

The chain combines TRBV20-1 with TRBJ2-4; 9 bases map to TRBD2. The J call may be incorrect, as the DNA end agrees better with TRBJ2-7. This CDR3 contains 14 residues. The germline CDR1 and CDR2 sequences are DFQATT and SNEGSKA (reference sequence). CDR3 DNA sequence: TGCAGTGCCCTACCTAGCGGGAATGCCTACGAGCAGTACTTC. Its protein is CSALPSGNAYEQYF.

The chain carries TRBV4-3 and TRBJ1-1, with a possible D match to TRBD1 (5 bases). CDR1 is LGHNA, CDR2 YSLEER, per germline. The CDR3 sequence is 15 residues long. V was trimmed by 0 bases and J by 6 bases, leaving 14 bases between them. CDR3 protein: CASSQDQGGLAEAFF. CDR3 coding DNA: TGCGCCAGCAGCCAAGATCAGGGAGGTCTCGCTGAAGCTTTCTTT.

As for this clonotype: An end of the junction does not agree with germline; a read error may underlie this. This chain connects TRBV6-2 or TRBV6-3 to TRBJ1-5, with a tentative D call TRBD1 (5 bases). The CDR3 length is 12 residues. Germline loops: CDR1 MNHEY, CDR2 SVGEGT. CDR3 sequence (DNA): TGTGCCAGCAGTAACTCCGACAGGCCCCAGCATTTT. Translated, it gives CASSNSDRPQHF.

V usage is TRBV9 and J usage is TRBJ2-1; 8 bases match TRBD2. The germline gives CDR1 SGDLS, CDR2 YYNGEE. There are 17 residues in the CDR3. J lost 0 bases, V lost 0 bases, and 5 bases had no gene match. CDR3 amino acids: CASSVDPAGGSYNEQFF. Written as DNA, the CDR3 is TGTGCCAGCAGCGTAGACCCGGCGGGAGGCTCCTACAATGAGCAGTTCTTC.

The CDR3 reads CATSDLMVQIQETQYF. The CDR3 region has the DNA TGTGCCACCAGTGATTTGATGGTACAGATCCAAGAGACCCAGTACTTC. The chain employs TRBV24-1 and TRBJ2-5; D not resolved. Trimming stripped 0 bases from V and 1 base from J, with 11 bases between. CDR1 is KGHDR and CDR2 is SFDVKD in the germline V gene. The CDR3 runs 16 residues.

The gene calls are TRBV6-1 and TRBJ2-3; tentatively, D is TRBD1 or TRBD2 (5 bases each). The CDR3 covers 15 residues. V gave up 7 bases and J gave up 2 bases, with 16 bases separating them. Germline V gene lookup returns CDR1 MNHNS and CDR2 SASEGT. CDR3 nucleotides: TGTGCCAGCACCCTCCAGGTGGGGGACACAGATACGCAGTATTTT. Protein sequence: CASTLQVGDTDTQYF.

This chain links TRBV7-3 with TRBJ2-1; no firm D call. V gave up 5 bases and J gave up 0 bases, with 14 bases separating them. The CDR3 loop spans 16 amino acids. CDR1 SGHTA and CDR2 FQGTGA come from the germline V gene. CDR3 sequence (DNA): TGTGCCAGCAGCAAGCGACCAGAAAGCTCCTACAATGAGCAGTTCTTC. Translating gives CASSKRPESSYNEQFF.